This T cell receptor (beta chain) was identified during a study of identical twins' blood T cells. Study results and limitations: V gene usage reportedly matched far better within twin pairs than unrelated donors.

Note on this clonotype: The antigen remains undetermined.

TCRdb reprocessed the 5' RACE reads via MiXCR and lists one record per CDR3 protein. This sample yields 350,000 to 400,000 distinct CDR3 sequences, of which roughly 27% are seen a single time; approximately 6.6% belongs to the top ten. Germline loops: CDR1 SGHRS, CDR2 YFSETQ. V dropped 1 base and J dropped 7; count of bases not matched to a gene: 4. This CDR3 is 14 amino acids long. This TCR came from a woman between 18 and 50 years old in good health. The specimen sequenced was PBMCs. This chain joins TRBV5-1 and TRBJ2-7; 11 bases fit TRBD2. The CDR3: CASSLTSGSLEQYF. CDR3 in DNA: TGCGCCAGCAGCTTGACTAGCGGGAGTTTAGAGCAGTACTTC. The variable domain in full, with the rest retrieved from reference TRBV5-1 and TRBJ2-7, is KAGVTQTPRYLIKTRGQQVTLSCSPISGHRSVSWYQQTPGQGLQFLFEYFSETQRNKGNFPGRFSGRQFSNSRSEMNVSTLELGDSALYLCASSLTSGSLEQYFGPGTRLTVT.